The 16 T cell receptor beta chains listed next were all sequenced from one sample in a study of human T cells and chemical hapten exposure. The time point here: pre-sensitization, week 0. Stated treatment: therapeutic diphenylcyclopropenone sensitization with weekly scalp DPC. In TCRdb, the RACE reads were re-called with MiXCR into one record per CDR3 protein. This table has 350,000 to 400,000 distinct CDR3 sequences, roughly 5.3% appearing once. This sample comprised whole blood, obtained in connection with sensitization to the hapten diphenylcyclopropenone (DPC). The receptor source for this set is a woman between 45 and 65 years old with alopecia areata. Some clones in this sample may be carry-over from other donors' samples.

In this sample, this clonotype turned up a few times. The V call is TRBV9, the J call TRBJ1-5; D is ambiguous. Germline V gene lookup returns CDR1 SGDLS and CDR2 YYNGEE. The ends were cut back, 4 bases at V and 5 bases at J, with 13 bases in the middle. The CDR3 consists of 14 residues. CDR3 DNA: TGTGCCAGCAGCCCCTACTTTGGGGATCAGCCCCAGCATTTT. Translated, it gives CASSPYFGDQPQHF.

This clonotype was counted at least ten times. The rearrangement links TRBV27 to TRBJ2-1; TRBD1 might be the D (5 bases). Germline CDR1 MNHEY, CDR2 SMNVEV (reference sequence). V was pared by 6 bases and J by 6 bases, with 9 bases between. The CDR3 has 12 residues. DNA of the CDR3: TGTGCCAGCAGCCGACAGCCCAATGAGCAGTTCTTC. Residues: CASSRQPNEQFF.

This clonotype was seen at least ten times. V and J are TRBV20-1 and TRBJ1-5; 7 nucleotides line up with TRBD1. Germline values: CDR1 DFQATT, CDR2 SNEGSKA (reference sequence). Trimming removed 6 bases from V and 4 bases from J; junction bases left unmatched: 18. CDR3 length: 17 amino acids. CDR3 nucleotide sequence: TGCAGTGCCCGGGACAGCAGGCTGACTCTAGGGAATCAGCCCCAGCATTTT. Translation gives CSARDSRLTLGNQPQHF.

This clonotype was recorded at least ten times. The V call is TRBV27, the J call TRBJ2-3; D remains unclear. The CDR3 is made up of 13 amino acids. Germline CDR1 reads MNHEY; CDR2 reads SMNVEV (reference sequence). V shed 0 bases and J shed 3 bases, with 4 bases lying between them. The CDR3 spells CASSLSTTDTQYF. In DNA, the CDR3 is TGTGCCAGCAGTTTATCGACGACAGATACGCAGTATTTT.

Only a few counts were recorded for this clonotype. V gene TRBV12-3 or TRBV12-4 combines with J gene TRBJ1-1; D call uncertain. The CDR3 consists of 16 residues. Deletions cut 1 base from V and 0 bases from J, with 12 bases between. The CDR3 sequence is CASSLGSGRMNTEAFF. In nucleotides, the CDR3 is TGTGCCAGCAGTTTAGGGTCAGGTAGAATGAACACTGAAGCTTTCTTT.

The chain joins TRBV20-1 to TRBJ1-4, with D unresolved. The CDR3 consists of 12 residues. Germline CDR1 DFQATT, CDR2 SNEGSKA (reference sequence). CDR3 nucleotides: TGCAGGGCCGGAGCAACTAATGAAAAACTGTTTTTT. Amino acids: CRAGATNEKLFF.

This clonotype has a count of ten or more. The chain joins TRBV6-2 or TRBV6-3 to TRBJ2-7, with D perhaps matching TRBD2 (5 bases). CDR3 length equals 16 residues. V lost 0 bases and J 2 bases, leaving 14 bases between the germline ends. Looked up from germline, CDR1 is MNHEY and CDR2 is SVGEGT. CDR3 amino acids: CASSYSHDGNPYEQYF. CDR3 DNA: TGTGCCAGCAGTTACTCGCACGACGGGAACCCCTACGAGCAGTACTTC.

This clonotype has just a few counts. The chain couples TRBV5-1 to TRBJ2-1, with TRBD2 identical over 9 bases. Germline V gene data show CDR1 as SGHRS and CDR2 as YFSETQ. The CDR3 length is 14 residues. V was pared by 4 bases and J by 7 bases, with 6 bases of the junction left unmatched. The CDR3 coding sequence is TGCGCCAGCAGCCGTCTAGCGGGAATGAATGAGCAGTTCTTC. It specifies CASSRLAGMNEQFF. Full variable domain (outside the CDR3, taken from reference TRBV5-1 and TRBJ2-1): KAGVTQTPRYLIKTRGQQVTLSCSPISGHRSVSWYQQTPGQGLQFLFEYFSETQRNKGNFPGRFSGRQFSNSRSEMNVSTLELGDSALYLCASSRLAGMNEQFFGPGTRLTVL.

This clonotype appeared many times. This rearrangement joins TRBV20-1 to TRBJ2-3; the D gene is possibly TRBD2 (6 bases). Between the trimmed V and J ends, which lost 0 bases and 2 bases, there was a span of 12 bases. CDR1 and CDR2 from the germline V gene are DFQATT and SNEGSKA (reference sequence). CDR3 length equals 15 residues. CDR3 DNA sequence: TGCAGTGCTAGAGAAGAGCGGGTGAACACAGATACGCAGTATTTT. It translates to CSAREERVNTDTQYF.

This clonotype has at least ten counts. Here the CDR3 reads CASSRPTSGGPPYNEQFF. The DNA of the CDR3 is TGTGCCAGTAGTCGTCCGACTAGCGGGGGGCCCCCGTACAATGAGCAGTTCTTC. The chain has TRBV19 and TRBJ2-1; TRBD2 aligns across 13 bases. Germline-derived CDR1 and CDR2 are LNHDA and SQIVND (reference sequence). With V trimmed by 5 bases and J by 4 bases, 11 bases remained unmatched. This CDR3 comprises 18 residues.

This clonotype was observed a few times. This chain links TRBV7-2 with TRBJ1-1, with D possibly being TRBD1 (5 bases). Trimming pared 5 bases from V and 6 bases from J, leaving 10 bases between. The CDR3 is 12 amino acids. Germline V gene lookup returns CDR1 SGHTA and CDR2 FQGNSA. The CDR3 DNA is TGTGCCAGCAGCATTTGGGGCGCTGAAGCTTTCTTT. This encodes CASSIWGAEAFF.

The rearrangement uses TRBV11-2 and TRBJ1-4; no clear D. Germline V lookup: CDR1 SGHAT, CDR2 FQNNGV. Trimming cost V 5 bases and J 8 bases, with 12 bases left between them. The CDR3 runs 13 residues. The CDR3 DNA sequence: TGTGCCAGCAGCCCTGGGTCCCAGGAAAAACTGTTTTTT. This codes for CASSPGSQEKLFF.

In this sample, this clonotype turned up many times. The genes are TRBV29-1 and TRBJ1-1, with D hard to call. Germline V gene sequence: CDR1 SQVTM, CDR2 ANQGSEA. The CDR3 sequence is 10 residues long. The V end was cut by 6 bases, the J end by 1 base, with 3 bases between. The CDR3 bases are TGCAGCGTAGAGAACACTGAAGCTTTCTTT. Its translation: CSVENTEAFF.

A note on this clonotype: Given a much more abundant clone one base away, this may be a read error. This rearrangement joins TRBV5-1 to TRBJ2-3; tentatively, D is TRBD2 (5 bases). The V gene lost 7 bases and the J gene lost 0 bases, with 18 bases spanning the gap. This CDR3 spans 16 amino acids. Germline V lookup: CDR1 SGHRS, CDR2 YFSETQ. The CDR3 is CASGPAPAGSTDTQYF. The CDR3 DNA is TGCGCCAGCGGCCCCGCCCCCGCGGGTAGCACAGATACGCAGTATTTT.

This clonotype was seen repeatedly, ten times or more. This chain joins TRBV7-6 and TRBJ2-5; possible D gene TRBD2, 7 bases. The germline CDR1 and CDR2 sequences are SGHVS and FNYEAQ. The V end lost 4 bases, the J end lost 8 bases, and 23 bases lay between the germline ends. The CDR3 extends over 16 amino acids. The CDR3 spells CASSSVGGLAATTQYF. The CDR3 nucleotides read TGTGCCAGCAGCTCAGTAGGGGGGCTAGCGGCGACCACCCAGTACTTC.

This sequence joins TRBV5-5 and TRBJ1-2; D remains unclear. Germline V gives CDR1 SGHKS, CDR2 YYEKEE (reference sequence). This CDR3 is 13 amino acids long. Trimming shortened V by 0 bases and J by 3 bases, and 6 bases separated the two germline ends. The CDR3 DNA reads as TGTGCCAGCAGCTTGGCCGACTACTATGGCTACACCTTC. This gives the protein CASSLADYYGYTF.